This TCR beta chain was identified during a study of OX40 agonist ivuxolimab in advanced cancers. Germline values: CDR1 LNHDA, CDR2 SQIVND (reference sequence). CDR3 length equals 16 residues. Between the trimmed V and J ends, which lost 4 bases and 3 bases, there was a span of 16 bases. Using immunoSEQ multiplex PCR, the repertoire was profiled, and TCRdb retains in-frame clones only, with some absent. Found here are more than 35,000 clones, around three quarters of them singletons; the top ten hold 20% to 25%. The rearrangement joins TRBV19 to TRBJ1-5, with D uncertain. The TCR comes from an adult with an advanced solid tumor such as melanoma, head and neck, liver or kidney cancer. The sample consisted of CD4+ or CD8+ T cells sorted from blood, taken in a trial of the OX40 agonist ivuxolimab. CDR3 bases: TGTGCCAGTAGTAAGGCGATGGAGACCTTCAATCAGCCCCAGCATTTT. The encoded protein is CASSKAMETFNQPQHF.